This T cell receptor beta chain was sequenced in a study of identical twins. The V gene's germline CDR1 is SNHLY and CDR2 FYNNEI. Between the trimmed V and J ends, which lost 4 bases and 0 bases, there was a span of 10 bases. The CDR3 totals 15 residues. Study-level findings and limits: Models, which agreed with sharing between unrelated individuals, nonetheless underestimated the out-of-frame TCR alpha sharing seen in monozygotic twins.

Every donor was a healthy Caucasian. Each CDR3 protein is one row after TCRdb ran MiXCR on the 5' RACE reads. The profile shows 1.5 million to 2 million distinct CDR3 sequences, about 32% of them singletons. A remark on this clonotype: Its antigen is still unknown.

The J gene is TRBJ1-3, the V gene TRBV2, with unresolved D. This sequence was found in a newborn girl in good health. The specimen sequenced was cord blood. CDR3 in amino acids: CASSVGGHSGNTIYF. The CDR3 DNA reads as TGTGCCAGCAGTGTGGGCGGCCACTCTGGAAACACCATATATTTT.